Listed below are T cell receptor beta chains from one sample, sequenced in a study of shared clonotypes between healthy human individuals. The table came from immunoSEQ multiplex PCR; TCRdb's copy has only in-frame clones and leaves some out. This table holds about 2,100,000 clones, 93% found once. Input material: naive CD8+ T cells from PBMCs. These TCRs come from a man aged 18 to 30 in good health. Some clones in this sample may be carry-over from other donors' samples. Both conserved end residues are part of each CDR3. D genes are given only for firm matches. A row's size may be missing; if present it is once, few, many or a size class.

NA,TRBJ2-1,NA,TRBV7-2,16,CASSPRSSSAYNEQFF,TGTGCCAGCAGCCCCCGTTCATCGAGTGCCTACAATGAGCAGTTCTTC
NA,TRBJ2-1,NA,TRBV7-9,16,CASSLGGSEWGNEQFF,TGTGCCAGCAGCTTAGGGGGTTCGGAGTGGGGCAATGAGCAGTTCTTC
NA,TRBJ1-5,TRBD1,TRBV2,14,CASSGTGWRQPQHF,TGTGCCAGCAGCGGGACAGGGTGGAGACAGCCCCAGCATTTT
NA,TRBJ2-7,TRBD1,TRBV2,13,CASSAGTDSEQYF,TGTGCCAGCAGCGCCGGGACAGATAGCGAGCAGTACTTC
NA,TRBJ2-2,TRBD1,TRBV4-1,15,CASSQVSGGTGELFF,TGCGCCAGCAGCCAAGTCTCAGGGGGAACCGGGGAGCTGTTTTTT
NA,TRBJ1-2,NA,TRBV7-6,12,CASSPGPYGYTF,TGTGCCAGCAGCCCCGGTCCCTATGGCTACACCTTC
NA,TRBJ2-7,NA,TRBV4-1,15,CASSQGMSVSYEQYF,TGCGCCAGCAGCCAAGGCATGTCGGTCTCCTACGAGCAGTACTTC
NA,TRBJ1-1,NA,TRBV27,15,CASSLRGGLNTEAFF,TGTGCCAGCAGTTTGAGGGGGGGGCTGAACACTGAAGCTTTCTTT
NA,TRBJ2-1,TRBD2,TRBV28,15,CASRTTSGRHNEQFF,TGTGCCAGCAGAACGACTAGCGGAAGACACAATGAGCAGTTCTTC
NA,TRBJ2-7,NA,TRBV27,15,CASSRTPRSSYEQYF,TGTGCCAGCAGCCGCACCCCGCGGAGCTCCTACGAGCAGTACTTC
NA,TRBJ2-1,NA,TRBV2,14,CASSARGSLGEQFF,TGTGCCAGCAGTGCTCGGGGCTCTCTTGGGGAGCAGTTCTTC
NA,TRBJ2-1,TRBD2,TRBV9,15,CASSVGGGSVDEQFF,TGTGCCAGCAGCGTAGGGGGCGGGAGTGTTGATGAGCAGTTCTTC
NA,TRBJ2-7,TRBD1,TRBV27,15,CASRQGRQGAYEQYF,TGTGCCAGCAGACAAGGACGACAGGGGGCCTACGAGCAGTACTTC
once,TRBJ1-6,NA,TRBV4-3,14,CASSRRQGNSPLHF,TGCGCCAGCAGCCGGAGACAAGGAAACTCACCCCTCCACTTT
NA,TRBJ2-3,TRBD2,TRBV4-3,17,CASSQIGGSRVTDTQYF,TGCGCCAGCAGCCAAATTGGCGGGAGCCGGGTAACAGATACGCAGTATTTT
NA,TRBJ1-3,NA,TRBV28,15,CASSNPRDGRNTIYF,TGTGCCAGCAGTAACCCCCGGGACGGTAGAAACACCATATATTTT
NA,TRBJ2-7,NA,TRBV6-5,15,CASSYSTGFGYEQYF,TGTGCCAGCAGTTACTCGACAGGTTTCGGCTACGAGCAGTACTTC
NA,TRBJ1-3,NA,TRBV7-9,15,CASSSLTDSGNTIYF,TGTGCCAGCAGCTCACTGACGGACTCTGGAAACACCATATATTTT
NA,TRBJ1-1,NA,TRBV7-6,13,CASSLAPNTEAFF,TGTGCCAGCAGCTTAGCGCCGAACACTGAAGCTTTCTTT
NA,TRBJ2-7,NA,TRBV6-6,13,CASNLGRGYEQYF,TGTGCCAGCAACCTCGGTAGGGGGTACGAGCAGTACTTC
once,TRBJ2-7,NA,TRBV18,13,CASSPHPSYEQYF,TGTGCCAGCTCACCACACCCTTCCTACGAGCAGTACTTC
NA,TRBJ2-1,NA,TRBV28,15,CASSAGTFSYNEQFF,TGTGCCAGCTCGGCAGGGACCTTCTCCTACAATGAGCAGTTCTTC
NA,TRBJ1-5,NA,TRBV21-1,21,CASSAGVGDRDLRVEHQPQHF,TGTGCCAGCAGTGCCGGGGTGGGGGACAGGGATTTAAGGGTCGAGCATCAGCCCCAGCATTTT
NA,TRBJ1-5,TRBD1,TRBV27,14,CASRTGGSHQPQHF,TGTGCCAGCAGGACAGGGGGTTCTCATCAGCCCCAGCATTTT
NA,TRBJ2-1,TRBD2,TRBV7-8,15,CASSLLAGDRNEQFF,TGTGCCAGCAGCCTACTAGCGGGAGATCGGAATGAGCAGTTCTTC
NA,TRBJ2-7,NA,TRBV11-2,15,CASSLSRDPLYEQYF,TGTGCCAGCAGCTTAAGCCGGGACCCTCTCTACGAGCAGTACTTC
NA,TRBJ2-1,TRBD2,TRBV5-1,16,CASSLGLAGVYNEQFF,TGCGCCAGCAGCTTGGGTCTAGCGGGGGTTTACAATGAGCAGTTCTTC
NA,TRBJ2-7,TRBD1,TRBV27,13,CASSFTGAYEQYF,TGTGCCAGCAGTTTTACAGGGGCCTACGAGCAGTACTTC
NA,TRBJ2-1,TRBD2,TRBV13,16,CASSLWWEGRANEQFF,TGTGCCAGCAGCTTATGGTGGGAGGGCCGGGCAAATGAGCAGTTCTTC
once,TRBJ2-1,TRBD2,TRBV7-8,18,CASSSGLAGGPSYNEQFF,TGTGCCAGCAGCTCCGGACTAGCGGGAGGGCCCTCCTACAATGAGCAGTTCTTC
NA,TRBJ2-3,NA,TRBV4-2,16,CASSQEAAAGTDTQYF,TGTGCCAGCAGCCAAGAGGCCGCGGCGGGCACAGATACGCAGTATTTT
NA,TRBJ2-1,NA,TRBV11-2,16,CASSSRGDSPYNEQFF,TGTGCCAGCAGCTCCAGAGGGGACTCACCCTACAATGAGCAGTTCTTC
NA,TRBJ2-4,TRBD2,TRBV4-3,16,CASSQTSGSNKNIQYF,TGCGCCAGCAGCCAAACTAGCGGGAGCAACAAAAACATTCAGTACTTC
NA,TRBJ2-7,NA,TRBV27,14,CASSFQTGKYEQYF,TGTGCCAGCAGTTTCCAGACAGGTAAGTACGAGCAGTACTTC
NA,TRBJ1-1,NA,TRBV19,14,CASRTRAANTEAFF,TGTGCCAGTAGAACCCGGGCCGCGAACACTGAAGCTTTCTTT
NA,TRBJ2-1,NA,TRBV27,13,CASSRGSYNEQFF,TGTGCCAGCAGTCGGGGTTCCTACAATGAGCAGTTCTTC
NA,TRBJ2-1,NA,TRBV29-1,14,CSVERQESYNEQFF,TGCAGCGTTGAAAGGCAGGAGTCCTACAATGAGCAGTTCTTC
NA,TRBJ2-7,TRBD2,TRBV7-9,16,CASSQFRGLAAYEQYF,TGTGCCAGCAGCCAATTCCGGGGACTAGCCGCCTACGAGCAGTACTTC
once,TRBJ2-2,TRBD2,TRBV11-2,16,CASTPMAGGVTGELFF,TGTGCCAGCACCCCCATGGCGGGAGGGGTCACCGGGGAGCTGTTTTTT
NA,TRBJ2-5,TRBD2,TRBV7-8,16,CASSALIGGRRETQYF,TGTGCCAGCAGCGCGTTGATAGGCGGGAGGAGGGAGACCCAGTACTTC
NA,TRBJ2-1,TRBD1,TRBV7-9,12,CASSTGAGEQFF,TGTGCCAGCAGCACAGGGGCTGGTGAGCAGTTCTTC
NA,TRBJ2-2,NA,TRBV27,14,CASGLLVHTGELFF,TGTGCCAGCGGTCTACTAGTTCACACCGGGGAGCTGTTTTTT
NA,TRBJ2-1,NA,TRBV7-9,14,CASRTGESYNEQFF,TGTGCCAGCAGGACGGGAGAATCTTACAATGAGCAGTTCTTC
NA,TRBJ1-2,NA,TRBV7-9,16,CASSRGGGSANHGYTF,TGTGCCAGCAGCCGCGGGGGTGGCAGCGCCAACCATGGCTACACCTTC
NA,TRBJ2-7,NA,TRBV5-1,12,CASSITGTEQYF,TGCGCCAGCAGCATTACAGGGACCGAGCAGTACTTC
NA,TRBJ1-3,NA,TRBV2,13,CASLEGYGYTIYF,TGTGCCAGCCTCGAGGGGTACGGATACACCATATATTTT
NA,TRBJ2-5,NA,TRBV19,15,CASSIPGHLQETQYF,TGTGCCAGTAGTATTCCGGGACACCTCCAAGAGACCCAGTACTTC
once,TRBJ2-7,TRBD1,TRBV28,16,CASSPIWDRSSYEQYF,TGTGCCAGCAGCCCTATCTGGGACAGGAGCTCCTACGAGCAGTACTTC
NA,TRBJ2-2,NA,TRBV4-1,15,CASSQLDSNTGELFF,TGCGCCAGCAGCCAGCTAGACTCCAACACCGGGGAGCTGTTTTTT
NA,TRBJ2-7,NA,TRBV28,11,CASTASYEQYF,TGTGCCAGCACGGCCTCCTACGAGCAGTACTTC
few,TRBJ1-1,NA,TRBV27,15,CASSLYPSVSTEAFF,TGTGCCAGCAGTTTATATCCCTCTGTGAGCACTGAAGCTTTCTTT
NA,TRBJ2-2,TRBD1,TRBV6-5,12,CASSTGAGELFF,TGTGCCAGCAGTACAGGGGCCGGGGAGCTGTTTTTT
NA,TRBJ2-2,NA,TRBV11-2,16,CASSLDYRGTTGELFF,TGTGCCAGCAGCTTAGATTATCGGGGTACTACCGGGGAGCTGTTTTTT